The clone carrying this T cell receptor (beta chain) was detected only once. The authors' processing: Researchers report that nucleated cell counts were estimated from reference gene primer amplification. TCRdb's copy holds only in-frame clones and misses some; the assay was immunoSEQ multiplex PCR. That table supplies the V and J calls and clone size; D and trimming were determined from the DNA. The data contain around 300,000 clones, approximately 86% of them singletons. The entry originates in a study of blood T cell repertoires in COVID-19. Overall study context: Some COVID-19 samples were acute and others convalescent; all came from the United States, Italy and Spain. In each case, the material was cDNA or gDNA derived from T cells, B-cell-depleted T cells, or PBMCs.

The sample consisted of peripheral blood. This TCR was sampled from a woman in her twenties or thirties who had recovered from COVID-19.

Here the CDR3 DNA reads TGTGCCAGCAGCCCCCGGACAGTAGACCACACCGGGGAGCTGTTTTTT. As protein: CASSPRTVDHTGELFF. This chain links TRBV11-3 with TRBJ2-2, with D maybe TRBD1 (6 bases). V lost 5 bases and J lost 3, with 16 bases in between. CDR3 size: 16 residues. Germline V gene data show CDR1 as SGHNT and CDR2 as YENEEA.